What follows are 19 T cell receptor beta chains derived from one specimen sequenced in a study of technical replicates of blood from a handful of donors. Clones were read by immunoSEQ multiplex PCR, and TCRdb kept only the in-frame ones, dropping some. This table holds 75,000 or so clones, roughly 93% found once. Sequenced input: T cells isolated from PBMCs. The source of these receptors is a human donor in good health.

The chain combines TRBV6-6 with TRBJ1-2; D not certain. CDR1 and CDR2 from the germline V gene are MNHNY and SVGAGI (reference sequence). The CDR3 is 16 residues long. V lost 7 bases and J lost 2, with 20 bases in between. The CDR3 reads CASNPTAGRVNYGYTF. CDR3 DNA: TGTGCCAGCAACCCCACTGCGGGGAGGGTAAACTATGGCTACACCTTC.

This rearrangement joins TRBV29-1 to TRBJ2-1; no definite D call. Germline CDR1 SQVTM, CDR2 ANQGSEA. The V end lost 0 bases, the J end lost 0 bases, and 12 bases lay between the germline ends. The CDR3 runs 16 residues. The CDR3 here is CSVEDFSYLSYNEQFF. CDR3 DNA: TGCAGCGTTGAAGATTTCAGTTACCTCTCCTACAATGAGCAGTTCTTC.

This clone was recorded once. V usage is TRBV5-1 and J usage is TRBJ2-7; 9 bases map to TRBD1. The trim removed 4 bases at V and 6 bases at J, leaving 17 bases unmatched. The CDR3 runs to 17 residues. From germline, CDR1 is SGHRS and CDR2 YFSETQ. DNA for the CDR3: TGCGCCAGCAGCGCATCCCGGGGGACAGGGAGGGAGAGCGAGCAGTACTTC. This translates into CASSASRGTGRESEQYF.

J is TRBJ1-1 and V is TRBV6-5; 10 nucleotides align to TRBD1. Germline V CDR1 and CDR2: MNHEY, SVGAGI. This CDR3 region has 15 residues. After removal of 4 bases from V and 2 bases from J, the junction contained 4 bases not matched to a gene. The CDR3 nucleotides read TGTGCCAGCAGTTGGGACAGGGGATCTAACACTGAAGCTTTCTTT. Protein sequence: CASSWDRGSNTEAFF.

The chain uses TRBV27 and TRBJ1-5; D is undetermined. V was cut by 5 bases and J by 4 bases, with 6 bases left in between. The CDR3 is 12 amino acids. CDR1 is MNHEY, CDR2 SMNVEV, per germline (reference sequence). DNA of the CDR3: TGTGCCAGCAGTAACGGGAATCAGCCCCAGCATTTT. This translates into CASSNGNQPQHF.

The J gene is TRBJ2-7, the V gene TRBV6-6; 8 nucleotides agree with TRBD1. V was pared by 6 bases and J by 5 bases, with 9 bases of the junction left unmatched. Germline V gives CDR1 MNHNY, CDR2 SVGAGI (reference sequence). The CDR3 contains 14 residues. The CDR3: CASSRRQGADEQYF. In DNA, the CDR3 is TGTGCCAGCAGCCGGCGTCAGGGGGCAGACGAGCAGTACTTC.

This chain joins TRBV5-1 and TRBJ1-2; D unclear. The CDR3 spans 15 residues. Germline V gene sequence: CDR1 SGHRS, CDR2 YFSETQ. V dropped 0 bases and J dropped 6 bases, with 15 bases sitting between them. In DNA, the CDR3 is TGCGCCAGCAGCTTGGAAGGTGAGGGATGGGATGGCTACACCTTC. Its translation: CASSLEGEGWDGYTF.

This clone was seen a handful of times. The rearrangement uses TRBV7-9 and TRBJ2-7; the match to TRBD1 covers 7 bases. V lost 2 bases to trimming and J lost 3 bases; unmatched junction nucleotides: 7. The CDR3 is 15 amino acids. CDR1 SEHNR and CDR2 FQNEAQ come from the germline V gene (reference sequence). CDR3 nucleotide sequence: TGTGCCAGCAGCTTATGGGACAGCTTTAACTACGAGCAGTACTTC. It specifies CASSLWDSFNYEQYF. Using reference TRBV7-9 and TRBJ2-7 for the parts outside the CDR3, the full variable domain is DTGVSQNPRHKITKRGQNVTFRCDPISEHNRLYWYRQTLGQGPEFLTYFQNEAQLEKSRLLSDRFSAERPKGSFSTLEIQRTEQGDSAMYLCASSLWDSFNYEQYFGPGTRLTVT.

This chain joins TRBV11-3 and TRBJ1-1; D call uncertain. The CDR3 contains 12 residues. Germline loops: CDR1 SGHNT, CDR2 YENEEA. Trimming shortened V by 1 base and J by 7 bases, and 7 bases separated the two germline ends. This chain's CDR3 is CASSLGPLEAFF. The CDR3 region has the DNA TGTGCCAGCAGCTTAGGGCCTCTTGAAGCTTTCTTT.

The chain links TRBV27 to TRBJ2-7; 7 nucleotides align to TRBD1. Germline CDR1 reads MNHEY; CDR2 reads SMNVEV (reference sequence). The CDR3 is 13 amino acids. Unmatched junction bases numbered 1, after V lost 5 bases and J lost 0 bases. The CDR3 protein is CASSRDSSYEQYF. DNA of the CDR3: TGTGCCAGCAGTCGGGACAGCTCCTACGAGCAGTACTTC.

The J gene is TRBJ1-1, the V gene TRBV6-5, with D possibly TRBD1 on 6 matching bases. The length of the CDR3 is 14 residues. Germline CDR1 MNHEY, CDR2 SVGAGI. Trimming pared 4 bases from V and 3 bases from J, leaving 12 bases between. CDR3 sequence (DNA): TGTGCCAGCAGTTGGGGGCTAAGGGACACTGAAGCTTTCTTT. Translating gives CASSWGLRDTEAFF.

The chain carries TRBV5-8 and TRBJ2-7; TRBD2 might be the D (5 bases). Germline V gene lookup returns CDR1 SGHTS and CDR2 YDEGEE. V was shortened by 5 bases and J by 2 bases, with 14 bases between the two germline ends. The CDR3 sequence is 14 residues long. CDR3 region: CASSSRTGTYEQYF. In nucleotides, the CDR3 is TGTGCCAGCAGTTCCCGGACGGGAACCTACGAGCAGTACTTC.

The chain joins TRBV29-1 to TRBJ2-2; D perhaps matches TRBD2 (6 bases). Germline assignment: CDR1 SQVTM and CDR2 ANQGSEA. This CDR3 contains 15 residues. Trimming stripped 1 base from V and 1 base from J, with 10 bases between. The CDR3 loop reads CSVEGGDLNTGELFF. As DNA, the CDR3 is TGCAGCGTTGAAGGGGGGGACCTGAACACCGGGGAGCTGTTTTTT.

The V and J genes are TRBV5-6 and TRBJ2-5, with D perhaps matching TRBD2 (6 bases). Trimming shortened V by 2 bases and J by 3 bases, and 11 bases separated the two germline ends. Germline CDR1 reads SGHDT; CDR2 reads YYEEEE. The CDR3 has 14 residues. The CDR3 loop is CASSLTGAKETQYF. The CDR3 bases are TGTGCCAGCAGCTTAACGGGAGCTAAAGAGACCCAGTACTTC.

This clone has more than one count but fewer than ten. Here the CDR3 DNA reads TGTGCCAGCAGCGTAGCTACAGGGGGCGCGGACGAGCAGTACTTC. Its translation: CASSVATGGADEQYF. This chain links TRBV9 with TRBJ2-7; 9 bases line up with TRBD1. CDR1 is SGDLS and CDR2 is YYNGEE in the germline V gene. CDR3 size: 15 residues. V shed 0 bases, J shed 5 bases, and the junction held 6 bases outside the gene matches.

This sequence joins TRBV11-2 and TRBJ2-2; maybe TRBD1 (5 bases). Germline loops: CDR1 SGHAT, CDR2 FQNNGV. This CDR3 is 19 amino acids long. The ends were cut back, 3 bases at V and 8 bases at J, with 28 bases in the middle. In DNA form, the CDR3 reads TGTGCCAGCAGCTTCGAGTTAGGATCGTGGAACCTAAACAGGGGGGAGCTGTTTTTT. Encoded protein: CASSFELGSWNLNRGELFF. The whole variable domain, filled in from reference TRBV11-2 and TRBJ2-2, reads EAGVAQSPRYKIIEKRQSVAFWCNPISGHATLYWYQQILGQGPKLLIQFQNNGVVDDSQLPKDRFSAERLKGVDSTLKIQPAKLEDSAVYLCASSFELGSWNLNRGELFFGEGSRLTVL.

The rearrangement links TRBV11-3 to TRBJ2-4; 14 positions match TRBD2. This CDR3 has 14 amino acids. V was clipped by 5 bases and J by 12 bases; unmatched bases: 6. CDR1 and CDR2 (germline): SGHNT, YENEEA. The CDR3 loop is CASSTGLAGETQYF. In DNA form, the CDR3 reads TGTGCCAGCAGCACGGGACTAGCGGGGGAGACTCAGTACTTC.

V and J are TRBV5-1 and TRBJ1-4; D perhaps matches TRBD1 (5 bases). This CDR3 is 14 amino acids long. The germline V and J ends were trimmed by 0 bases and 8 bases, with 11 bases remaining between them. Germline V CDR1 and CDR2: SGHRS, YFSETQ. The CDR3 DNA reads as TGCGCCAGCAGCTTGGTTCAGGGAGGGGAAAAACTGTTTTTT. Translating it yields CASSLVQGGEKLFF.

V gene TRBV18 combines with J gene TRBJ1-1, with TRBD1 matching 7 bases. This CDR3 is 15 amino acids long. Germline CDR1 is KGHSH and CDR2 is LQKENI. V dropped 4 bases and J dropped 5; count of bases not matched to a gene: 10. In DNA form, the CDR3 reads TGTGCCAGCTCACTTATACCGGGACAGCGTACTGAAGCTTTCTTT. Translating it yields CASSLIPGQRTEAFF.